This TCR beta chain was documented in a study of a mutant IDH1 vaccine in newly diagnosed glioma. The overall study: First vaccine doses came 4-6 weeks after radiotherapy alone, or with temozolomide cycles. Averaging about 37 years of age, treated patients were about 62% male and 37.5% female. Patients arrived already treated with radiotherapy, temozolomide, or both, most having had both.

Sequenced by immunoSEQ multiplex PCR; TCRdb stores in-frame clones only, minus some. The sample has about 62,000 clones, around nine tenths seen once. CDR1 is SEHNR and CDR2 is FQNEAQ in the germline V gene (reference sequence). The CDR3 covers 15 residues. Trimming removed 5 bases at V and 4 bases at J, with 18 bases between. This clone has just one count. The antigen is undetermined. The time point: week 11, during vaccination. Vaccine doses each comprised 300 ug of mutant IDH1 20-mer peptide, with topical imiquimod. Overall study results and limits: Vaccine-induced responses were seen in roughly 93% of patients, spanning several MHC alleles.

The chain recombines TRBV7-9 with TRBJ2-7; no definite D call. The source material was PBMCs, sampled from a glioma patient whose treatment included an IDH1 peptide vaccine. This TCR was sampled from a man aged 35 to 55 with glioma. This chain's CDR3 is CASSRGRQGMYEQYF. The DNA of the CDR3 is TGTGCCAGCAGCCGCGGACGGCAAGGGATGTACGAGCAGTACTTC.